Listed here are 13 T cell receptor beta chains from one sample, sequenced in a study of T cells in Graves' hyperthyroidism and ophthalmopathy. What was amplified from RNA transcripts were TCR beta CDR3 regions. HTBI primers were used for first-round RT-PCR of the TCR CDR3. TCRdb reprocessed the multiplex PCR reads with MiXCR, giving one entry per CDR3 protein. Of some 200,000 distinct CDR3 sequences in the sample, about a sixth were seen once. The sample taken for sequencing was blood. These receptors were obtained from a man between 45 and 60 years old with Graves' hyperthyroidism.

This clonotype was seen only a few times. This chain links TRBV10-3 with TRBJ2-5, with TRBD2 matching over 9 bases. V dropped 1 base and J dropped 5; count of bases not matched to a gene: 5. This CDR3 is 15 amino acids long. Per germline, CDR1 ENHRY and CDR2 SYGVKD. CDR3 DNA sequence: TGTGCCATCAGTGAGTTCACTAGCGGGCGGGAGACCCAGTACTTC. This codes for CAISEFTSGRETQYF.

The chain recombines TRBV20-1 with TRBJ1-5; unclear D gene. Germline V gene data show CDR1 as DFQATT and CDR2 as SNEGSKA (reference sequence). The CDR3 is 13 amino acids. Trimming took off 0 bases at V and 8 bases at J, with 11 bases between the two ends. The CDR3, as DNA: TGCAGTGCTAGAGATTTGGGGTCAGAGCCCCAGCATTTT. Translating it yields CSARDLGSEPQHF.

In its sample, this clonotype was seen many times. The chain joins TRBV12-3 or TRBV12-4 to TRBJ2-3; 13 bases map to TRBD2. Losses at the gene ends were 4 bases for V and 2 bases for J; bases not matched to a gene: 3. The CDR3 length is 16 residues. CDR3 sequence reads: CASSSGLAGDTDTQYF. CDR3 coding DNA: TGTGCCAGCAGTTCAGGACTAGCGGGAGACACAGATACGCAGTATTTT.

About this clonotype itself: One junction end does not reproduce the germline sequence, and a read error may be involved. The genes are TRBV10-3 and TRBJ2-1, with 9 bases aligning to TRBD2. The V gene's germline CDR1 is ENHRY and CDR2 SYGVKD. CDR3 length equals 14 residues. CDR3: CATSPGLAINEQFF. The CDR3 coding sequence is TGTGCCACGTCCCCGGGACTAGCAATTAATGAACAGTTCTTC.

This clonotype was detected ten times or more. The chain links TRBV5-1 to TRBJ2-1, with 9 bases matching TRBD1. V shed 4 bases, J shed 10 bases, and the junction held 9 bases outside the gene matches. Germline V gene sequence: CDR1 SGHRS, CDR2 YFSETQ. The CDR3 sequence is 14 residues long. CDR3 in DNA: TGCGCCAGCAGCCCCAGACAGGGGGGTTCGGAGCAGTTCTTC. Translating it yields CASSPRQGGSEQFF.

This clonotype was detected only a few times. The chain uses TRBV7-3 and TRBJ2-1; 8 bases line up with TRBD2. Germline lookup yields CDR1 SGHTA and CDR2 FQGTGA. Germline trimming cut 8 bases from V and 0 bases from J; bases unmatched to any gene: 6. The CDR3 extends over 15 amino acids. CDR3 bases: TGTGCCAGCGCTGTGAGCGGGAGCTCCTACAATGAGCAGTTCTTC. It is translated as CASAVSGSSYNEQFF.

This clonotype appeared many times. The rearrangement uses TRBV24-1 and TRBJ2-3; 9 bases fit TRBD2. The V segment lost 3 bases and the J segment 2 bases; nucleotides outside the gene matches: 8. This CDR3 has 17 amino acids. CDR1 KGHDR and CDR2 SFDVKD come from the germline V gene. The CDR3 sequence is CATSDDTTSGVTDTQYF. In DNA, the CDR3 is TGTGCCACCAGTGATGATACGACTAGCGGTGTCACAGATACGCAGTATTTT.

This clonotype was seen at least ten times. This sequence joins TRBV30 and TRBJ2-2; TRBD2 matches at 8 bases. Germline CDR1 and CDR2: GTSNPN and SVGIG (reference sequence). With 3 bases clipped from V and 1 base from J, the junction kept 4 bases outside the gene matches. This CDR3 has 15 amino acids. The CDR3 DNA reads as TGTGCCTGGAGAGGCGGGAGGAAGAACACCGGGGAGCTGTTTTTT. Translated, it gives CAWRGGRKNTGELFF.

This clonotype was found many times. V is TRBV4-1 and J is TRBJ2-7; 8 bases are a match to TRBD2. From germline, CDR1 is MGHRA and CDR2 YSYEKL. The junction had 15 bases not matched to a gene; V was cut back by 4 bases and J by 4 bases. The CDR3 has 17 residues. The CDR3 coding sequence is TGCGCCAGCAGCCCTTTTGGGAAGCGGGAGTCGATTTACGAGCAGTACTTC. As protein: CASSPFGKRESIYEQYF.

The CDR3: CASRVGVVRAGELFF. The CDR3, as DNA: TGCGCCAGCAGAGTAGGGGTGGTTAGGGCCGGGGAGCTGTTTTTT. V usage is TRBV4-1 and J usage is TRBJ2-2; TRBD1 might be the D (5 bases). Trimming stripped 6 bases from V and 6 bases from J, with 17 bases between. The CDR3 sequence is 15 residues long. The germline gives CDR1 MGHRA, CDR2 YSYEKL.

This clonotype came up many times. The chain uses TRBV11-1 and TRBJ2-7; D is possibly TRBD1 or TRBD2 (6 bases each). Germline V gene sequence: CDR1 SGHAT, CDR2 FQDESV (reference sequence). The CDR3 length is 16 residues. Trimming removed 5 bases from V and 0 bases from J, with 17 bases in between. CDR3 bases: TGTGCCAGCAGCAAGGGGGGCCGGGACGACTCCTACGAGCAGTACTTC. As protein: CASSKGGRDDSYEQYF.

This clonotype was detected only a few times. The chain is built from TRBV24-1 and TRBJ2-7; the D is unclear. Germline V gene sequence: CDR1 KGHDR, CDR2 SFDVKD. The CDR3 is 13 amino acids. Between the trimmed V and J ends, which lost 3 bases and 1 base, there was a span of 6 bases. This CDR3 reads CATSDQTSYEQYF. DNA of the CDR3: TGTGCCACCAGTGATCAGACTTCCTACGAGCAGTACTTC.

This chain links TRBV7-9 with TRBJ2-1; 9 bases line up with TRBD2. The V segment lost 2 bases and the J segment 4 bases; nucleotides outside the gene matches: 6. This CDR3 spans 16 amino acids. The germline V gene has CDR1 SEHNR and CDR2 FQNEAQ (reference sequence). This chain's CDR3 is CASSLTIAGEYNEQFF. DNA of the CDR3: TGTGCCAGCAGCTTAACCATAGCGGGAGAGTACAATGAGCAGTTCTTC.